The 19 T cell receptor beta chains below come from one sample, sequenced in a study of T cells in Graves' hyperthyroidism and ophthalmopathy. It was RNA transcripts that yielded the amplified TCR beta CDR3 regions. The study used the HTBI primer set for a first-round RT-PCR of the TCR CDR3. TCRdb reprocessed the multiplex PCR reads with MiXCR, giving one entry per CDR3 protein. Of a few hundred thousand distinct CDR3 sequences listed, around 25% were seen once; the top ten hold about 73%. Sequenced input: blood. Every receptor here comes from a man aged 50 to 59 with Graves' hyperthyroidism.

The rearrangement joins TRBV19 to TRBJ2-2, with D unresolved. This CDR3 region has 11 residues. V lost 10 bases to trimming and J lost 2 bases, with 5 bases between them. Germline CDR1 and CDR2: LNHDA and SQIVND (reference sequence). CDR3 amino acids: CATQNTGELFF. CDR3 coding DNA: TGTGCCACTCAAAACACCGGGGAGCTGTTTTTT.

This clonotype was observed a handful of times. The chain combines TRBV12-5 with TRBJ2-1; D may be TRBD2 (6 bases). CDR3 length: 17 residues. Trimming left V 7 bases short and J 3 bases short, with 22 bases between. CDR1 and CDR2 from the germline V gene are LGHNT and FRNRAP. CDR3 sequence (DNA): TGTGCTAGTGCCTCCGGAGGGTTAGTCGGGGTCTACAATGAGCAGTTCTTC. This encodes CASASGGLVGVYNEQFF.

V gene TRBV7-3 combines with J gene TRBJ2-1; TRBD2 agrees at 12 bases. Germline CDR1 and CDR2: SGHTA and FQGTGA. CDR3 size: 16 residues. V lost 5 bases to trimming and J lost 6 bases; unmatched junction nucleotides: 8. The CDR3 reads CASSLLAGGGANEQFF. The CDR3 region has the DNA TGTGCCAGCAGCCTACTAGCGGGGGGAGGGGCCAATGAGCAGTTCTTC. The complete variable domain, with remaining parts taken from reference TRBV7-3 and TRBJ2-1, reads GAGVSQTPSNKVTEKGKYVELRCDPISGHTALYWYRQSLGQGPEFLIYFQGTGAADDSGLPNDRFFAVRPEGSVSTLKIQRTERGDSAVYLCASSLLAGGGANEQFFGPGTRLTVL.

As DNA, the CDR3 is TGCAGTGCTATTTACCTAGCGGCCTGGGCTTACAATGAGCAGTTCTTC. It yields the protein CSAIYLAAWAYNEQFF. This chain connects TRBV20-1 to TRBJ2-1; 7 bases line up with TRBD2. The CDR3 is 16 amino acids. Germline CDR1 and CDR2: DFQATT and SNEGSKA (reference sequence). Trimming cost V 4 bases and J 4 bases; bases outside gene matches: 13.

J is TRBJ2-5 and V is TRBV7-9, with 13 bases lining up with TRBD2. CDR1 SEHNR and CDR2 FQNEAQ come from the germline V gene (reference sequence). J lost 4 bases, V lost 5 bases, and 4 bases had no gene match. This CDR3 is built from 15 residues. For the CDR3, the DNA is TGTGCCAGCAGCCAGGGGACTAGCGGGACAGAGACCCAGTACTTC. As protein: CASSQGTSGTETQYF. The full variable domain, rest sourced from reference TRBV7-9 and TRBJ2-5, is DTGVSQNPRHKITKRGQNVTFRCDPISEHNRLYWYRQTLGQGPEFLTYFQNEAQLEKSRLLSDRFSAERPKGSFSTLEIQRTEQGDSAMYLCASSQGTSGTETQYFGPGTRLLVL.

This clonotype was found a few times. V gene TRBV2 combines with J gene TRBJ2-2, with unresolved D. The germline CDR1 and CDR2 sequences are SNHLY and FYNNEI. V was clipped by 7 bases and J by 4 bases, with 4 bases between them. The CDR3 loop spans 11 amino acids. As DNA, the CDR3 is TGTGCCAGCAAAATCACCGGGGAGCTGTTTTTT. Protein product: CASKITGELFF.

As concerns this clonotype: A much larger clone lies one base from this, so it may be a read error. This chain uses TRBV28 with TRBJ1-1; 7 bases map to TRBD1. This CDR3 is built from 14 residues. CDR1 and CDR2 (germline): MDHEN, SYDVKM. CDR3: CAISLDRVRTEAFF. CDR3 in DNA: TGTGCCATCAGTTTAGACAGGGTGAGAACTGAAGCTTTCTTT.

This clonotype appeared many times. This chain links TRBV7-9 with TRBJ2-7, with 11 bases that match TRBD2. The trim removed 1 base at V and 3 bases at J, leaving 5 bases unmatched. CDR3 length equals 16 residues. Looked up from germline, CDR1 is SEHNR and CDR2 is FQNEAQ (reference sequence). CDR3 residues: CASSLGLAGLGYEQYF. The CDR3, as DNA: TGTGCCAGCAGCTTAGGACTAGCGGGACTGGGCTACGAGCAGTACTTC.

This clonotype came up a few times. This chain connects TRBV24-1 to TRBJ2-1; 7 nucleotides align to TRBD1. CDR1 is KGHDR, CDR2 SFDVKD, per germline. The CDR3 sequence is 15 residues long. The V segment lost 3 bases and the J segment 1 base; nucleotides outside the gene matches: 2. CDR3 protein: CATSDEGASYNEQFF. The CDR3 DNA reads TGTGCCACCAGTGATGAGGGGGCTTCCTACAATGAGCAGTTCTTC.

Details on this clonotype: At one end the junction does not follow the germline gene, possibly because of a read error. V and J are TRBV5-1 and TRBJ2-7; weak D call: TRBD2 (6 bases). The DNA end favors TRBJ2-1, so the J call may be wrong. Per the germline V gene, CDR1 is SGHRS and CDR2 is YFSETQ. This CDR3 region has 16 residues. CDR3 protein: CASSLAAGQLSYEQFF. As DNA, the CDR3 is TGTGCCAGCAGCTTAGCGGCTGGACAACTCTCCTACGAGCAGTTCTTC.

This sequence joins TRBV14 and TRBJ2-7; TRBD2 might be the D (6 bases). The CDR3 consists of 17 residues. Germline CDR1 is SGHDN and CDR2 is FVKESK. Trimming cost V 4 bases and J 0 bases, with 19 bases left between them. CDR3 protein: CASSPNYGTRSSYEQYF. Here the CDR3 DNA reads TGTGCCAGCAGCCCAAACTACGGGACTCGGAGCTCCTACGAGCAGTACTTC.

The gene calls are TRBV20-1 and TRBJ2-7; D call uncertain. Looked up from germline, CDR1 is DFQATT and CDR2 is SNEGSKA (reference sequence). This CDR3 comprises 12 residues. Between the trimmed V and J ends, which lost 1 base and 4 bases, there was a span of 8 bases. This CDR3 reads CSARGEKYEQYF. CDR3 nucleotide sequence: TGCAGTGCTAGAGGCGAGAAATACGAGCAGTACTTC.

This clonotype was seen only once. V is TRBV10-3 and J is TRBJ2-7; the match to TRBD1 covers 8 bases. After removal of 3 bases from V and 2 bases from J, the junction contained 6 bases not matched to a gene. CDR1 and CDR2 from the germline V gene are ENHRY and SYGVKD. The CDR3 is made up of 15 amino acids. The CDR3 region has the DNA TGTGCCATCAGTGATGACAGGGGCCAAACCTACGAGCAGTACTTC. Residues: CAISDDRGQTYEQYF.

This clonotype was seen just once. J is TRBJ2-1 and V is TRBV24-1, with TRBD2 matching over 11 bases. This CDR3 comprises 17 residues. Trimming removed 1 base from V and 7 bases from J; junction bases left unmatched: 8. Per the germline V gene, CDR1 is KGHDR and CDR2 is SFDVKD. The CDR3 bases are TGTGCCACCAGTGATTTACCACTAGCGGGAGAAGGGAATGAGCAGTTCTTC. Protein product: CATSDLPLAGEGNEQFF.

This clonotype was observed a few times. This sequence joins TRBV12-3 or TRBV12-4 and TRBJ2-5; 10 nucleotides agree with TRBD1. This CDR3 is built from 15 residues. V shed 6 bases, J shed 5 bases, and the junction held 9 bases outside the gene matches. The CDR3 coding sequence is TGTGCCAGCAGACGACAGGGGGCGCAGGGGGAGACCCAGTACTTC. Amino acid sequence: CASRRQGAQGETQYF.

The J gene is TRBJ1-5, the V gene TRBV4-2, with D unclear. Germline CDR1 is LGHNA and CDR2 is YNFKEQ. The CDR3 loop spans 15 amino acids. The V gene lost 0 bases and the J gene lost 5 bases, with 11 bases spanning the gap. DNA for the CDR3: TGTGCCAGCAGCCAAGAGGATGGGTCCCATCAGCCCCAGCATTTT. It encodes CASSQEDGSHQPQHF.

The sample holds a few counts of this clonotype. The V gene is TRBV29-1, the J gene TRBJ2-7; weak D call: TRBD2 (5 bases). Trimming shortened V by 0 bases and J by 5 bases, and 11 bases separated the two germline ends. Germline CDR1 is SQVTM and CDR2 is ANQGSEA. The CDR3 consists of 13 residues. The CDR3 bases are TGCAGCGTTGAAGATTTAACGGGGAACGAGCAGTACTTC. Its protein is CSVEDLTGNEQYF.

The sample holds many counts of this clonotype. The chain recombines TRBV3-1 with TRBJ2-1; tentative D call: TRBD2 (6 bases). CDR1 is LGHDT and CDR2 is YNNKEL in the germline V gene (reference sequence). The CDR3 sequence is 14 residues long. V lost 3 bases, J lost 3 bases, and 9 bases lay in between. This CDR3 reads CASSHPGLYNEQFF. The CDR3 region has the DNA TGTGCCAGCAGCCACCCGGGACTCTACAATGAGCAGTTCTTC.

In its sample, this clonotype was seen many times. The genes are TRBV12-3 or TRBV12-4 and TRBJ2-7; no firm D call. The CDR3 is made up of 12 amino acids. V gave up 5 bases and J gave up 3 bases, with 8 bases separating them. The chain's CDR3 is CASSGVGYEQYF. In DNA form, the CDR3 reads TGTGCCAGCAGTGGGGTCGGCTACGAGCAGTACTTC.